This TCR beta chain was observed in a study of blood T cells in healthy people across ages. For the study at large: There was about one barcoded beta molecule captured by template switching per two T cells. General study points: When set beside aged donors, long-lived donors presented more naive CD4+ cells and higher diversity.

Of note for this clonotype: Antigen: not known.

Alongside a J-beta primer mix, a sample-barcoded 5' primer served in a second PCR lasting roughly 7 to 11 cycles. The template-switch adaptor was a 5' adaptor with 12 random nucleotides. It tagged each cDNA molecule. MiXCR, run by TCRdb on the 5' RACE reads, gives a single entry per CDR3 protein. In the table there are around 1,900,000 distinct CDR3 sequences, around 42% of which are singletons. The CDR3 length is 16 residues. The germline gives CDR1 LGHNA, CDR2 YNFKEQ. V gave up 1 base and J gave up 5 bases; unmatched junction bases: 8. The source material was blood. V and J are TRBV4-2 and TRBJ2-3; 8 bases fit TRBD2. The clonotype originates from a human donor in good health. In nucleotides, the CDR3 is TGTGCCAGCAGCCAAGTCCGGGGGGGGCCAGAAGATACGCAGTATTTT. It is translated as CASSQVRGGPEDTQYF.